The 8 T cell receptor beta chains below all came from one sample that was sequenced in a study of tissue T cells after allogeneic stem cell transplantation. Profiled with immunoSEQ multiplex PCR; TCRdb holds only in-frame clones, not every one. The data hold 6,500 to 7,500 clones, with 50% observed a single time. Regarding time point: mouse harvest day 7 after allogeneic transplant. Each mouse received 10^7 T-cell-depleted marrow cells plus 10^6 splenic CD5+ T cells by tail vein. The sequencing sample was made of gut tissue. The receptor set was obtained from a female BALB/c mouse given C57BL/6 T cells with graft-versus-host disease after an allogeneic hematopoietic cell transplant.

Details on this clone: Gene names are the mouse ones. The read halts 1 residue ahead of the CDR3 end, with the missing end drawn from the germline J gene. The chain uses TRBV23 and TRBJ2-7; the table's D call, TRBD2, has no DNA check behind it. The CDR3 has 14 residues. From germline, CDR1 is KGHTA and CDR2 FQNQQP. The chain's CDR3 is CSSSQTGSSYEQYF. CDR3 DNA, as far as it was read: TGCTCCAGCAGTCAAACTGGGAGCTCCTATGAACAGTAC.

This clone has only a few counts. Mouse germline and gene names are used. The read ends 1 residue before the CDR3 terminus; that terminus is restored from the germline J gene. The chain recombines TRBV3 with TRBJ1-5, with D unclear. Trimming left V 2 bases short and J 0 bases short, with 8 bases between. This CDR3 comprises 15 residues. Per germline, CDR1 SNHLY and CDR2 FYNGKV (reference sequence). The CDR3 bases that were read are TGTGCCAGCAGCTTACCCGGCTATAACAACCAGGCTCCGCTT. This codes for CASSLPGYNNQAPL. Given in full, the CDR3 is CASSLPGYNNQAPLF.

Details on this clone: Mouse gene names and germline throughout. The CDR3 is cut off 1 residue early in the read; its end comes from the germline J gene. This chain links TRBV4 with TRBJ1-2; TRBD1 matches 7 bases. Germline loops: CDR1 LGHDT, CDR2 YNNKQL (reference sequence). V dropped 5 bases and J dropped 4; count of bases not matched to a gene: 7. This CDR3 comprises 14 residues. CDR3 DNA, as far as it was read: TGTGCCAGCAGCCAAGGGGGCGCGGGCTCCGACTACACC. This codes for CASSQGGAGSDYT. The entire CDR3 protein reads CASSQGGAGSDYTF.

In the case of this clone: Mouse germline and gene names are used. The CDR3 spells CASKGRGYEQYF. The sequenced CDR3 bases are TGTGCCAGCAAAGGCAGGGGCTATGAACAGTAC. J is TRBJ2-7 and V is TRBV26; TRBD1 is a possible D gene (6 bases). The read stops 1 residue short of the end of the CDR3; the missing end is completed from the germline J gene. The CDR3 sequence is 12 residues long. The V and J ends lost 7 bases and 3 bases respectively, with 10 bases between them. Germline assignment: CDR1 KGHPV and CDR2 FQNQEV (reference sequence).

As to this clone: The genes are named according to mouse. The read is 1 residue too short to cover the CDR3 end, so that end is filled in from the germline J gene. V usage is TRBV5 and J usage is TRBJ2-1; a weak D match, TRBD1 (6 bases). This CDR3 region has 13 residues. V lost 3 bases, J lost 5 bases, and 8 bases lay in between. Germline V lookup: CDR1 LGHNA, CDR2 YNLKQL (reference sequence). CDR3 DNA (partial): TGTGCCAGCAGCCAGGACAGAAATGCTGAGCAGTTC. Its protein product is CASSQDRNAEQF. The entire CDR3 sequence reads CASSQDRNAEQFF.

Comment on this clone: Mouse gene names apply. The CDR3 extends 1 residue past the end of the read, so its final part is completed from the germline J gene. V gene TRBV26 combines with J gene TRBJ1-3; D gene uncertain. V was clipped by 2 bases and J by 0 bases, with 5 bases between them. CDR3 size: 14 residues. The germline gives CDR1 KGHPV, CDR2 FQNQEV (reference sequence). Partial CDR3 DNA: TGTGCCAGCAGTCTGAGGAATTCTGGAAATACGCTCTAT. Translation gives CASSLRNSGNTLY. The CDR3 in full is CASSLRNSGNTLYF.

This clone was observed a single time. Genes and germline are mouse. The missing CDR3 end, 1 residue past where the read stops, is filled in from the germline J gene. The rearrangement links TRBV31 to TRBJ2-5; 8 bases line up with TRBD2. The CDR3 sequence is 14 residues long. With V trimmed by 0 bases and J by 6 bases, 5 bases remained unmatched. Germline V gives CDR1 GKSSPN, CDR2 SITVG. The CDR3 DNA, read in part, is TGTGCCTGGAGTCTAGGGGGGGCGGAGGACACCCAGTAC. This sequence encodes CAWSLGGAEDTQY. The CDR3 reads in full as CAWSLGGAEDTQYF.

On this clone: Germline and genes: mouse. The CDR3 extends 1 residue past the end of the read, so its final part is completed from the germline J gene. The V gene is TRBV16, the J gene TRBJ1-1, with 7 bases identical to TRBD1. V shed 1 base and J 4 bases; nucleotides not matched to a gene: 3. There are 14 residues in the CDR3. Germline lookup yields CDR1 SGHSA and CDR2 FRNQAP. The sequenced CDR3 bases are TGTGCAAGCAGCTTAGCCCCAGGGGGCACAGAAGTCTTC. Its protein product is CASSLAPGGTEVF. From start to end, the CDR3 is CASSLAPGGTEVFF.